This TCR beta chain came from a study of beta chain features in type 1 diabetes. This clone appeared a few times. Its target is not known. The CDR3 spans 12 residues. Germline assignment: CDR1 MNHEY and CDR2 SMNVEV (reference sequence). V was pared by 8 bases and J by 2 bases, with 10 bases between. Cells sorted by CD45RO/CCR7/CD25/CD127/CD95/CD27 comprised CD4+ naive, central memory, regulatory and stem cell-like memory cells. Populations isolated by sorting all had purity greater than 95%. Study-level findings and limits: Insertion counts at VDJ junctions were lower in type 1 diabetes patients, who also showed more deletions there. When Type 1 diabetes patients were examined, their TCRB CDR3s proved moderately but significantly shorter in all four CD4+ subsets.

Sequencing targeted expressed TCRB transcripts, as all isolated RNA had been reverse transcribed. Reads from naive, central memory and regulatory T cell samples averaged approximately 3.7 million. TCRdb keeps only in-frame clones here, not all; method: immunoSEQ multiplex PCR. The data contain around 310,000 clones, approximately 13% of them singletons. The sample comprised naive CD4+ T cells from blood. The V call is TRBV27, the J call TRBJ2-7, with a possible D match to TRBD1 (5 bases). The clonotype originates from a woman aged 18 to 35 with type 1 diabetes. The CDR3, as DNA: TGTGCCAGCCAACAGGTCCCCTACGAGCAGTACTTC. Translating gives CASQQVPYEQYF.